Here is one T cell receptor (beta chain) with its context. The CDR3 runs 14 residues. Germline CDR1 and CDR2: MNHNS and SASEGT. The V end was cut by 3 bases, the J end by 4 bases, with 10 bases between. This record comes from a study of blood T cell repertoires in COVID-19. Across the study: Both acute and convalescent COVID-19 samples were obtained from the United States, Italy and Spain. T cells, B-cell-depleted T cells, or PBMCs supplied cDNA or gDNA.

Original processing methods: Amplification from reference gene primers served as the basis for estimated nucleated cell counts. Sequenced by immunoSEQ multiplex PCR; TCRdb stores in-frame clones only, minus some. The D gene and trimming were derived from the DNA, and the V and J assignments and clone size from that table. The sample records approximately 140,000 clones, approximately 90% being singletons. The receptor was derived from a man aged 45-60 years with active or convalescent COVID-19. The chain couples TRBV6-1 to TRBJ1-3; D is ambiguous. The sample taken for sequencing was peripheral blood. The CDR3: CASSDPLRGNTIYF. CDR3 nucleotide sequence: TGTGCCAGCAGTGACCCACTGCGGGGAAACACCATATATTTT.